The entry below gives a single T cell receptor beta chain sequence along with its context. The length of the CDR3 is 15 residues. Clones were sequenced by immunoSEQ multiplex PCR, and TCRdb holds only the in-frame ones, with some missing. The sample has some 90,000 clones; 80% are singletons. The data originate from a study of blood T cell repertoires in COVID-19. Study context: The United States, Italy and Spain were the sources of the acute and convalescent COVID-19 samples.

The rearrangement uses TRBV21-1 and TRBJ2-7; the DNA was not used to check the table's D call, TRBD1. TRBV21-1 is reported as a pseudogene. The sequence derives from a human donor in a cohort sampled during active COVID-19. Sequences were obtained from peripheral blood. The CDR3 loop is CASSRAIGAAYEQYF. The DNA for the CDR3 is TGTGCCAGCAGCAGAGCGATTGGGGCAGCCTACGAGCAGTACTTC.